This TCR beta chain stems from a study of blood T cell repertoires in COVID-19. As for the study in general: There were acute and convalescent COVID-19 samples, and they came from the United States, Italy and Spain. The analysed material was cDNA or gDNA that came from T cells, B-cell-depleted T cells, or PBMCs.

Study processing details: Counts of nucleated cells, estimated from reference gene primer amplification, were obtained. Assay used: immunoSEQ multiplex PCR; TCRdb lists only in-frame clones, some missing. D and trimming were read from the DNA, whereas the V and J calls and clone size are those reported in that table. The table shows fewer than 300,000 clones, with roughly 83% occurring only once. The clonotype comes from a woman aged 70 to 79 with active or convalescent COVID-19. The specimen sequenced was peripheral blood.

CDR3 amino acids: CASSQDRWRPYEQYF. Here the CDR3 DNA reads TGTGCCAGCAGCCAAGATCGGTGGAGGCCCTACGAGCAGTACTTC. This rearrangement joins TRBV3-1 (or the pseudogene TRBV3-2) to TRBJ2-7; perhaps TRBD2 as D (5 bases). There are 15 residues in the CDR3. CDR1 LGHDT and CDR2 YNNKEL come from the germline V gene (reference sequence). V was pared by 0 bases and J by 2 bases, with 11 bases between.